This TCR beta chain was profiled in a study of quantifying T cell responses using KT2 cells. Study-wide background: TCR alpha and beta constant-region primers primed reverse transcription of RNA. General study findings and limits: KT2 sequences were detected down to about one KT2 cell per 100,000 PBMC.

This clonotype was detected only a few times. The antigen remains undetermined. Unfractionated PBMC were spiked with known numbers of KT2 clone cells. A range of KT2-to-PBMC ratios was made using fixed PBMC numbers. The cDNA 3' end received a ligated oligonucleotide with a UMI. An equimolar mix of RC1.1 and RC1.2 primed the beta chain across TRBC1 and TRBC2. TCRdb reprocessed the UMI-ligation and nested PCR reads with MiXCR, giving one entry per CDR3 protein. The data hold around 56,000 distinct CDR3 sequences, with over 9% observed a single time. Sequencing was done on a sample of PBMCs spiked with cells of the T cell clone KT2. The receptor's source is a human donor.

In DNA form, the CDR3 reads TGTGCCAGCAGCTTCCGGGGCGCCGTGGAAGATAATTCACCCCTCCACTTT. As protein: CASSFRGAVEDNSPLHF. This sequence joins TRBV7-9 and TRBJ1-6; tentative D call: TRBD1 (5 bases). The V end lost 3 bases, the J end lost 5 bases, and 17 bases lay between the germline ends. The CDR3 runs 17 residues. Per germline, CDR1 SEHNR and CDR2 FQNEAQ (reference sequence).